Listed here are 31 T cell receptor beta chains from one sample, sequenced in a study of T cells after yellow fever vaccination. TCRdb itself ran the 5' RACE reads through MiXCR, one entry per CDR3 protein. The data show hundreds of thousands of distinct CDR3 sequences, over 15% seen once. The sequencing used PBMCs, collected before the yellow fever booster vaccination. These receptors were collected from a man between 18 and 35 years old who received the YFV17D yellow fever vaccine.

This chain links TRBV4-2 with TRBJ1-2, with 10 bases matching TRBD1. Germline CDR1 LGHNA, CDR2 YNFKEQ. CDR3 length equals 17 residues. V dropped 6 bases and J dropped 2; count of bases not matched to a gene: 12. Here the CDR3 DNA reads TGTGCCAGCAGTCCAGAAGCCGGGACAGGGGCAAACTATGGCTACACCTTC. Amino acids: CASSPEAGTGANYGYTF.

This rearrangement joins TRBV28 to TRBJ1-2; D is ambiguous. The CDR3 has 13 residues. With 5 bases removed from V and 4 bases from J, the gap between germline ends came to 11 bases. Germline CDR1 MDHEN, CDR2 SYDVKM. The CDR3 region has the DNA TGTGCCAGCAGTCCACACAGCGGCTATGGCTACACCTTC. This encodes CASSPHSGYGYTF.

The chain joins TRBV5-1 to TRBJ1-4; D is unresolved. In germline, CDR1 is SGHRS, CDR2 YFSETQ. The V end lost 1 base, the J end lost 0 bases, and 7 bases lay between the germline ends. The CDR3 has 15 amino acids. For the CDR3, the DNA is TGCGCCAGCAGCTTGTCCCCGGCAACTAATGAAAAACTGTTTTTT. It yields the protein CASSLSPATNEKLFF. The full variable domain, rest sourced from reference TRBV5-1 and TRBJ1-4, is KAGVTQTPRYLIKTRGQQVTLSCSPISGHRSVSWYQQTPGQGLQFLFEYFSETQRNKGNFPGRFSGRQFSNSRSEMNVSTLELGDSALYLCASSLSPATNEKLFFGSGTQLSVL.

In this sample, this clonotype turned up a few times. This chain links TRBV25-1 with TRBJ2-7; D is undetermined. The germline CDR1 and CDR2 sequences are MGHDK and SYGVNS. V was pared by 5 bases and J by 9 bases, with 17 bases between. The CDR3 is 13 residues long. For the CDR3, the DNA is TGTGCCAGCAGTCTCCGACCGAGTTATTGGCAGTACGTC. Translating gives CASSLRPSYWQYV.

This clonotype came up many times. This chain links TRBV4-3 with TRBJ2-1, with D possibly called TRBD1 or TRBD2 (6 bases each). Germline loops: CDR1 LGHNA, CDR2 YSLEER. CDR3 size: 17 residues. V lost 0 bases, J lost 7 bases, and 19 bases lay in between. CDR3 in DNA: TGCGCCAGCAGCCAAGATCTAGGGGGGCCACCGACTAATGAGCAGTTCTTC. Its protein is CASSQDLGGPPTNEQFF.

The CDR3 sequence is CASSLWITDTQYF. CDR3 DNA: TGTGCCAGCAGCTTATGGATTACAGATACGCAGTATTTT. The chain has TRBV7-3 and TRBJ2-3; D ambiguous. Trimming pared 2 bases from V and 3 bases from J, leaving 6 bases between. Germline lookup yields CDR1 SGHTA and CDR2 FQGTGA. The CDR3 consists of 13 residues. The entire variable domain, with the rest obtained from reference TRBV7-3 and TRBJ2-3, is as follows: GAGVSQTPSNKVTEKGKYVELRCDPISGHTALYWYRQSLGQGPEFLIYFQGTGAADDSGLPNDRFFAVRPEGSVSTLKIQRTERGDSAVYLCASSLWITDTQYFGPGTRLTVL.

DNA of the CDR3: TGCGCCAGCAGCTTGGCCACTAGCGGTGATATTCAGTACTTC. Its translation: CASSLATSGDIQYF. The chain uses TRBV5-1 and TRBJ2-4, with 8 bases that match TRBD2. Per germline, CDR1 SGHRS and CDR2 YFSETQ. V dropped 0 bases and J dropped 10; count of bases not matched to a gene: 6. The CDR3 is made up of 14 amino acids.

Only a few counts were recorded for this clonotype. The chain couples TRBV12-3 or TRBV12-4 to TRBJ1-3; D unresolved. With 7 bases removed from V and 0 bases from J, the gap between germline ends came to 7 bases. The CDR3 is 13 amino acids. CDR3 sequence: CASILSSGNTIYF. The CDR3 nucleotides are TGTGCCAGCATTCTGAGCTCTGGAAACACCATATATTTT.

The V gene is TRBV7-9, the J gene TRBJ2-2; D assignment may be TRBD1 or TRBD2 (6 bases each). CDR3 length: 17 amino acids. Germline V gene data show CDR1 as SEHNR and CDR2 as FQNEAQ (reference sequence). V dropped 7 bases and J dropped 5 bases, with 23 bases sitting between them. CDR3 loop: CASTDYGGRGRTGELFF. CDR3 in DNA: TGTGCCAGCACCGATTATGGGGGGCGAGGCAGGACCGGGGAGCTGTTTTTT.

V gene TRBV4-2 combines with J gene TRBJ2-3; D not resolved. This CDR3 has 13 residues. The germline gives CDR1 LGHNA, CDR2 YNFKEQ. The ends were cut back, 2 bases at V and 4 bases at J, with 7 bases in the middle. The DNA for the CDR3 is TGTGCCAGCAGCCAATGGCAAGCAGATACGCAGTATTTT. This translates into CASSQWQADTQYF.

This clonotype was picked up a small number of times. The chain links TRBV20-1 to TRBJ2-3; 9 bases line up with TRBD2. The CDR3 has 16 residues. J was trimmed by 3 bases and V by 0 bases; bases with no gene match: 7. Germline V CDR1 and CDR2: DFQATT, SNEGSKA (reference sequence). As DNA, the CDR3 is TGCAGTGCTAGAGATCCCCAGCGGGGGGCAACAGATACGCAGTATTTT. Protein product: CSARDPQRGATDTQYF.

The CDR3 spells CASSTLGGEQYF. CDR3 nucleotides: TGTGCCAGCAGCACGTTAGGGGGCGAGCAGTACTTC. The chain links TRBV7-6 to TRBJ2-7, with D perhaps TRBD1 (6 bases). Germline V gene data show CDR1 as SGHVS and CDR2 as FNYEAQ. The CDR3 spans 12 residues. V lost 5 bases, J lost 6 bases, and 11 bases lay in between.

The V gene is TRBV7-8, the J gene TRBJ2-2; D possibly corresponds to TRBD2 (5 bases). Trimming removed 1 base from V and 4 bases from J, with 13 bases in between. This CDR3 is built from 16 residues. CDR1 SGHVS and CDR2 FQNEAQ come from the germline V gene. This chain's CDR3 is CASSLGGGLATGELFF. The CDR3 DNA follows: TGTGCCAGCAGCTTAGGTGGCGGGTTGGCCACCGGGGAGCTGTTTTTT.

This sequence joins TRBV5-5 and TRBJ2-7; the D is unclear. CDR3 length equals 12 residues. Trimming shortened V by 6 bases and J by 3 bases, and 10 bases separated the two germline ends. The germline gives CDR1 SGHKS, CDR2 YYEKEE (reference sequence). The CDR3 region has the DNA TGTGCCAGCACGCAAATAGACTACGAGCAGTACTTC. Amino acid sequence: CASTQIDYEQYF.

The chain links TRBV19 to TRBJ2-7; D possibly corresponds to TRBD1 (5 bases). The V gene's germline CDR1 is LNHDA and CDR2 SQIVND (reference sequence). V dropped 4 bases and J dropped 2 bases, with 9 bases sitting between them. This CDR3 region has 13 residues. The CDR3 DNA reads TGTGCCAGTAGTAGGGGCAGTGCCTACGAGCAGTACTTC. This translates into CASSRGSAYEQYF. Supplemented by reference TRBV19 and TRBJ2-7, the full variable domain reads DGGITQSPKYLFRKEGQNVTLSCEQNLNHDAMYWYRQDPGQGLRLIYYSQIVNDFQKGDIAEGYSVSREKKESFPLTVTSAQKNPTAFYLCASSRGSAYEQYFGPGTRLTVT.

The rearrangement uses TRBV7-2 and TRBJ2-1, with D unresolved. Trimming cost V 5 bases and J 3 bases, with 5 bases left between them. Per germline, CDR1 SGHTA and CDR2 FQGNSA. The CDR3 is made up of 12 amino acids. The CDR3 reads CASSQDYNEQFF. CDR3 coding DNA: TGTGCCAGCAGCCAGGACTACAATGAGCAGTTCTTC.

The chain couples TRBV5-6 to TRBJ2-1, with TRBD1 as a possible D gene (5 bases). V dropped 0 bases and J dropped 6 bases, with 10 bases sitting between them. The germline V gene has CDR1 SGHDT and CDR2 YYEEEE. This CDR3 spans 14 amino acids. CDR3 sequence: CASSLGLGPNEQFF. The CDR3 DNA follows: TGTGCCAGCAGCTTGGGTTTGGGGCCCAATGAGCAGTTCTTC. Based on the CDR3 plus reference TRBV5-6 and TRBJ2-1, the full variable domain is DAGVTQSPTHLIKTRGQQVTLRCSPKSGHDTVSWYQQALGQGPQFIFQYYEEEERQRGNFPDRFSGHQFPNYSSELNVNALLLGDSALYLCASSLGLGPNEQFFGPGTRLTVL.

CDR3 in DNA: TGTGCCAGTAGTATCGGGCTAGCGGGGGCGCCTGATACGCAGTATTTT. Its translation is CASSIGLAGAPDTQYF. The chain carries TRBV19 and TRBJ2-3; 10 positions match TRBD2. Germline CDR1 is LNHDA and CDR2 is SQIVND (reference sequence). CDR3 size: 16 residues. Trimming cost V 3 bases and J 6 bases; bases outside gene matches: 9.

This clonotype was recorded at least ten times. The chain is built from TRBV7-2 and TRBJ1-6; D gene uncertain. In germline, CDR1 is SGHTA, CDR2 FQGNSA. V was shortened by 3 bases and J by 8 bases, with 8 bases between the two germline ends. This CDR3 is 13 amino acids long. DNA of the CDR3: TGTGCCAGCAGCTTGGTGGGCTATTCACCCCTCCACTTT. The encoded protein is CASSLVGYSPLHF.

CDR3 amino acids: CSVDGGTPMNTEAFF. In DNA, the CDR3 is TGCAGCGTTGATGGGGGTACCCCGATGAACACTGAAGCTTTCTTT. The chain carries TRBV29-1 and TRBJ1-1; a possible D gene is TRBD1 (5 bases). V lost 3 bases, J lost 0 bases, and 14 bases lay in between. The CDR3 spans 15 residues. Per the germline V gene, CDR1 is SQVTM and CDR2 is ANQGSEA.

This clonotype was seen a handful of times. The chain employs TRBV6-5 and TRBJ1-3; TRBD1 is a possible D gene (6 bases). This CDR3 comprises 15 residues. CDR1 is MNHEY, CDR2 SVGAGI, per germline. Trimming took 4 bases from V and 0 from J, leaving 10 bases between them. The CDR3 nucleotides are TGTGCCAGCAGTTCAGGGGTGAACTCTGGAAACACCATATATTTT. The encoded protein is CASSSGVNSGNTIYF.

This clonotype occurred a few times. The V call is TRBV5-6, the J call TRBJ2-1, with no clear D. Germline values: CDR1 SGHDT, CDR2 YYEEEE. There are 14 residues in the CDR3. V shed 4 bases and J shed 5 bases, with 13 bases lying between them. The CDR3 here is CASSSLLSDNEQFF. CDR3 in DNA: TGTGCCAGCAGCAGCCTTCTTTCCGACAATGAGCAGTTCTTC.

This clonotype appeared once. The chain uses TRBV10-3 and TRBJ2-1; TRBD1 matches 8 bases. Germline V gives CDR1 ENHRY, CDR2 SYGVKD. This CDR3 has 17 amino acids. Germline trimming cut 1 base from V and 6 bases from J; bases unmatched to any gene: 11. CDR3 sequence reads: CAISEFGTGAHGNEQFF. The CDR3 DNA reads TGTGCCATCAGTGAGTTTGGGACAGGCGCCCACGGCAATGAGCAGTTCTTC.

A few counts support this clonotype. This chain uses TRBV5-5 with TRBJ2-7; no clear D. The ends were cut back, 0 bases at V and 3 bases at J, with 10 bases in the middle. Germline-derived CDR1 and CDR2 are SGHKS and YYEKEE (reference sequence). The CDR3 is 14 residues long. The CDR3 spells CASSLVPGNYEQYF. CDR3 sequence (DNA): TGTGCCAGCAGCTTGGTTCCAGGAAACTACGAGCAGTACTTC.

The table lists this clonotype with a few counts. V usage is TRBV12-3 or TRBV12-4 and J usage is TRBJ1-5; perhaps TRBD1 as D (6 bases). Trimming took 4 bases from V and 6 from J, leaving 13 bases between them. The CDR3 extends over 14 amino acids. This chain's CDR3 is CASSSTGSPQPQHF. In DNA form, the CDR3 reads TGTGCCAGCAGTTCCACAGGGTCCCCTCAGCCCCAGCATTTT.

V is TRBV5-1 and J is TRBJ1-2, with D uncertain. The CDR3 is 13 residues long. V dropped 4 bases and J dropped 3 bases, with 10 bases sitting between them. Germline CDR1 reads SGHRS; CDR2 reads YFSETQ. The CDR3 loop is CASSHDTYYGYTF. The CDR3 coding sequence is TGCGCCAGCAGCCATGACACATACTATGGCTACACCTTC.

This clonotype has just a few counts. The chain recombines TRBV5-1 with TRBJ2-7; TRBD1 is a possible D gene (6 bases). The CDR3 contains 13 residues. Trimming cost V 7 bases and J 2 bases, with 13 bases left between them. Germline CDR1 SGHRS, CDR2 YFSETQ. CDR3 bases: TGCGCCAGCCACACGGACAGACCCTACGAGCAGTACGTC. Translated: CASHTDRPYEQYV.

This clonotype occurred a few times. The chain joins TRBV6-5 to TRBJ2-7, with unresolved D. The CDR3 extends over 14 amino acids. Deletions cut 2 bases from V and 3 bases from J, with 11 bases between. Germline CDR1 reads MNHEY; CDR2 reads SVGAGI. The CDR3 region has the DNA TGTGCCAGCAGTTACGACGGAACTCTCTACGAGCAGTACGTC. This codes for CASSYDGTLYEQYV.

The CDR3 nucleotides read TGCAGTGCTAGCCCTTCACCGGGACTCGCAACCCCTTACGAGCAGTACGTC. It yields the protein CSASPSPGLATPYEQYV. The genes are TRBV20-1 and TRBJ2-7; maybe TRBD2 (6 bases). Trimming took 3 bases from V and 4 from J, leaving 25 bases between them. This CDR3 region has 17 residues. From germline, CDR1 is DFQATT and CDR2 SNEGSKA (reference sequence).

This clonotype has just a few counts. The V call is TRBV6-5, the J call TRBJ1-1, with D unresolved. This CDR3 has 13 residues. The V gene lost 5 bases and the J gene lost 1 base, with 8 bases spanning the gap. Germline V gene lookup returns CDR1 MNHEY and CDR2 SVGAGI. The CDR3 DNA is TGTGCCAGCAGTCCCGGTTGGAACACTGAAGCTTTCTTT. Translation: CASSPGWNTEAFF.

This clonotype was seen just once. CDR3 region: CASSVLYRGNYGYTF. CDR3 bases: TGTGCCAGCAGCGTCCTATACAGGGGGAACTATGGCTACACCTTC. V gene TRBV7-2 combines with J gene TRBJ1-2; TRBD1 matches 8 bases. This CDR3 region has 15 residues. V shed 5 bases, J shed 2 bases, and the junction held 7 bases outside the gene matches. Per germline, CDR1 SGHTA and CDR2 FQGNSA.